These 20 T cell receptor beta chains originate from one sample sequenced in a study of molecular identifiers for immune sequencing clone quantification. TCRdb processed the PCR reads anew with MiXCR; each CDR3 protein has one entry. The sample holds over 90,000 distinct CDR3 sequences, about a third seen once. Sequenced material: naive CD8+ T cells from blood, with Jurkat cell RNA spiked in. Subset described: FACS-sorted CD8+CD4-CCR7+CD45RA+ naive T cells. The source is a human donor in good health. Some libraries in this study had Jurkat cell RNA spiked in.

The table lists this clonotype with a few counts. The chain has TRBV27 and TRBJ2-3; the D is unclear. CDR1 and CDR2 (germline): MNHEY, SMNVEV (reference sequence). The CDR3 consists of 10 residues. V was shortened by 8 bases and J by 5 bases, with 5 bases between the two germline ends. The chain's CDR3 is CASGLDTQYF. For the CDR3, the DNA is TGTGCCAGCGGTCTAGATACGCAGTATTTT.

This clonotype was detected a few times. V gene TRBV4-3 combines with J gene TRBJ2-3; unclear D gene. Between the trimmed V and J ends, which lost 4 bases and 2 bases, there was a span of 13 bases. The CDR3 spans 15 residues. In germline, CDR1 is LGHNA, CDR2 YSLEER. CDR3 residues: CASSLNAGTTDTQYF. CDR3 DNA sequence: TGCGCCAGCAGCCTCAACGCAGGCACCACAGATACGCAGTATTTT.

This clonotype was observed a single time. It may be a read error: a sequence one base away is much more abundant. This sequence joins TRBV4-2 and TRBJ1-2; D possibly corresponds to TRBD1 (5 bases). CDR3 length: 15 amino acids. The V gene lost 3 bases and the J gene lost 4 bases, with 15 bases spanning the gap. Germline V CDR1 and CDR2: LGHNA, YNFKEQ. The CDR3 region has the DNA TGTGCCAGCAGCCAGGAGGGGACGACTATCTATGGCTACACCTTC. It is translated as CASSQEGTTIYGYTF.

V gene TRBV2 combines with J gene TRBJ1-1; the D is unclear. Germline assignment: CDR1 SNHLY and CDR2 FYNNEI. Trimming cost V 6 bases and J 6 bases, with 8 bases left between them. The CDR3 consists of 11 residues. The CDR3 nucleotides are TGTGCCAGCAGGCCAGATGCTGAAGCTTTCTTT. Protein: CASRPDAEAFF. The full variable domain, rest sourced from reference TRBV2 and TRBJ1-1, is EPEVTQTPSHQVTQMGQEVILRCVPISNHLYFYWYRQILGQKVEFLVSFYNNEISEKSEIFDDQFSVERPDGSNFTLKIRSTKLEDSAMYFCASRPDAEAFFGQGTRLTVV.

This clonotype was seen many times. CDR3 in amino acids: CASSVPGQGNQPQHF. CDR3 nucleotides: TGTGCCAGCAGTGTCCCGGGACAGGGGAATCAGCCCCAGCATTTT. The chain joins TRBV2 to TRBJ1-5; 10 bases are a match to TRBD1. The CDR3 spans 15 residues. V lost 4 bases, J lost 4 bases, and 4 bases stayed unmatched. CDR1 SNHLY and CDR2 FYNNEI come from the germline V gene.

This clonotype has just a few counts. This chain connects TRBV7-6 to TRBJ2-6, with D unresolved. CDR3 size: 20 residues. Germline V lookup: CDR1 SGHVS, CDR2 FNYEAQ. Trimming took off 2 bases at V and 1 base at J, with 21 bases between the two ends. The CDR3 DNA follows: TGTGCCAGCAGCTTACGGTCCTTAGGTCCTGAGCTATCTGGGGCCAACGTCCTGACTTTC. Translating gives CASSLRSLGPELSGANVLTF.

J is TRBJ2-2 and V is TRBV24-1; D not certain. Trimming pared 3 bases from V and 2 bases from J, leaving 9 bases between. The CDR3 extends over 15 amino acids. In germline, CDR1 is KGHDR, CDR2 SFDVKD. For the CDR3, the DNA is TGTGCCACCAGTGATATCTACAAAAACACCGGGGAGCTGTTTTTT. Amino acids: CATSDIYKNTGELFF.

This clonotype was recorded many times. V usage is TRBV7-9 and J usage is TRBJ2-6; 9 bases fit TRBD1. Germline assignment: CDR1 SEHNR and CDR2 FQNEAQ (reference sequence). Trimming cost V 7 bases and J 1 base; bases outside gene matches: 11. This CDR3 has 18 amino acids. The CDR3 loop reads CASTRSGTGFSGANVLTF. DNA for the CDR3: TGTGCCAGCACCCGCTCCGGGACAGGGTTTTCTGGGGCCAACGTCCTGACTTTC.

This clonotype showed up just a few times. The chain couples TRBV6-2 or TRBV6-3 to TRBJ1-1, with D unresolved. Trimming stripped 6 bases from V and 5 bases from J, with 19 bases between. Germline CDR1 is MNHEY and CDR2 is SVGEGT. This CDR3 is 15 amino acids long. This CDR3 is CASRELHEVGTEAFF. Here the CDR3 DNA reads TGTGCCAGCAGAGAGCTACATGAAGTAGGGACTGAAGCTTTCTTT.

This clonotype was counted ten times or more. V usage is TRBV2 and J usage is TRBJ2-5, with D maybe TRBD2 (6 bases). Trimming removed 8 bases at V and 3 bases at J, with 16 bases between. This CDR3 is 14 amino acids long. Germline-derived CDR1 and CDR2 are SNHLY and FYNNEI. In nucleotides, the CDR3 is TGTGCCAGCTGGTTTCGGGAGCCAGAAGAGACCCAGTACTTC. This encodes CASWFREPEETQYF. The full variable domain, in which reference TRBV2 and TRBJ2-5 provide the parts outside the CDR3, is EPEVTQTPSHQVTQMGQEVILRCVPISNHLYFYWYRQILGQKVEFLVSFYNNEISEKSEIFDDQFSVERPDGSNFTLKIRSTKLEDSAMYFCASWFREPEETQYFGPGTRLLVL.

A remark on this clonotype: Its ends do not fully match the called genes, so a read error is possible. This chain uses TRBV28 with TRBJ1-2; D uncertain. Germline CDR1 reads MDHEN; CDR2 reads SYDVKM. The CDR3 is 15 amino acids. CDR3 sequence: CALGRPPTVTSGCTF. The CDR3 DNA follows: TGTGCCCTAGGAAGGCCCCCCACCGTTACTAGCGGCTGCACCTTC.

The chain employs TRBV15 and TRBJ1-5; D gene unclear. V was trimmed by 5 bases and J by 0 bases, leaving 14 bases between them. CDR1 is LNHNV and CDR2 is YYDKDF in the germline V gene (reference sequence). This CDR3 has 16 amino acids. This chain's CDR3 is CATSESRSVSNQPQHF. The CDR3, as DNA: TGTGCCACCAGCGAATCGAGGAGTGTTAGCAATCAGCCCCAGCATTTT.

Details on this clonotype: A much more abundant neighbour one base away suggests this may be a read error. The chain uses TRBV6-6 and TRBJ2-6; 7 bases are a match to TRBD2. This CDR3 region has 18 residues. The V and J ends lost 2 bases and 2 bases, in that order; junction bases with no gene match: 9. Germline V lookup: CDR1 MNHNY, CDR2 SVGAGI (reference sequence). CDR3 sequence (DNA): TGTGCCAGCAGTTACCAACTAGCGCACGCCCCTGGGGCCAACGTCCTGACTTTC. Translation: CASSYQLAHAPGANVLTF.

On this clonotype itself: One end of the junction fails to match germline, which may point to a read error. This chain's CDR3 is CASSLDWYNEEFF. CDR3 DNA sequence: TGCGCCAGCAGTCTCGACTGGTACAATGAGGAGTTCTTC. The V call is TRBV23-1, the J call TRBJ2-1; D remains unclear. TRBV23-1 is an ORF; its function is uncertain. This CDR3 has 13 amino acids.

A few counts support this clonotype. This chain connects TRBV19 to TRBJ2-3; tentative D call: TRBD2 (5 bases). This CDR3 has 12 amino acids. Trimming stripped 5 bases from V and 5 bases from J, with 8 bases between. Germline loops: CDR1 LNHDA, CDR2 SQIVND (reference sequence). The CDR3 loop reads CASSLAGDTQYF. The DNA for the CDR3 is TGTGCCAGTAGTCTTGCGGGAGATACGCAGTATTTT.

The chain uses TRBV10-3 and TRBJ2-1; D uncertain. Trimming took off 3 bases at V and 4 bases at J, with 7 bases between the two ends. Germline lookup yields CDR1 ENHRY and CDR2 SYGVKD. CDR3 size: 13 residues. For the CDR3, the DNA is TGTGCCATCAGTGATCCTCGATACAATGAGCAGTTCTTC. This gives the protein CAISDPRYNEQFF.

Note on this clonotype: It is likely a read error, because the conserved phenylalanine at the end of the CDR3 is missing. V usage is TRBV6-5 and J usage is TRBJ1-1; D is perhaps TRBD1 (5 bases). The V gene's germline CDR1 is MNHEY and CDR2 SVGAGI. The CDR3 is made up of 14 amino acids. Trimming left V 10 bases short and J 8 bases short, with 23 bases between. CDR3 in amino acids: CAIRPSTQGTEAFY. The DNA of the CDR3 is TGTGCCATTCGCCCATCCACGCAGGGCACAGAAGCTTTCTAT.

The chain carries TRBV4-2 and TRBJ2-5; D possibly corresponds to TRBD2 (6 bases). Germline lookup yields CDR1 LGHNA and CDR2 YNFKEQ. Trimming removed 3 bases from V and 3 bases from J, with 11 bases in between. The CDR3 is 14 residues long. The CDR3 DNA reads TGTGCCAGCAGCCAGGAGGCGGGGAAAGAGACCCAGTACTTC. Amino acids: CASSQEAGKETQYF.

With respect to this clonotype: A clone one base away is much larger, so this may be a read error. The gene calls are TRBV28 and TRBJ2-5; tentatively, D is TRBD2 (7 bases). Germline V gene sequence: CDR1 MDHEN, CDR2 SYDVKM. V was cut by 6 bases and J by 5 bases, with 19 bases left in between. The CDR3 contains 15 residues. CDR3 region: CASSSPLGGLETQYF. In nucleotides, the CDR3 is TGTGCCAGCAGCTCCCCCTTGGGGGGGCTGGAGACCCAGTACTTC.

The chain carries TRBV5-6 and TRBJ1-1, with D possibly TRBD1 on 6 matching bases. Trimming took off 3 bases at V and 4 bases at J, with 13 bases between the two ends. The V gene's germline CDR1 is SGHDT and CDR2 YYEEEE. This CDR3 contains 14 residues. CDR3 in DNA: TGTGCCAGCAGCTGGGGCCGGGGGCTCACTGAAGCTTTCTTT. Translated: CASSWGRGLTEAFF.